The sequence of this T cell receptor beta chain was determined in a study of blood T cell repertoires in COVID-19. Study at large: PBMCs, B-cell-depleted T cells, or T cells were the source of the cDNA or gDNA that made up the material.

TCRdb's copy holds only in-frame clones and misses some; the assay was immunoSEQ multiplex PCR. Found here are under 500,000 clones, 70% to 90% of them singletons; the top ten hold approximately 2%. The cohort comprised adults aged roughly 18 to 95 years residing in some 24 US areas. V lost 5 bases and J 2 bases, leaving 16 bases between the germline ends. Germline V lookup: CDR1 SEHNR, CDR2 FQNEAQ (reference sequence). CDR3 length: 15 residues. This clone was seen only once. The V gene is TRBV7-9, the J gene TRBJ2-7, with D possibly TRBD1 on 6 matching bases. The specimen sequenced was PBMCs or T cells enriched from blood (not recorded which). The receptor comes from a woman younger than 30 with acute COVID-19. CDR3 protein: CASSQLDSVPYEQYF. DNA for the CDR3: TGTGCCAGCAGCCAGTTGGACAGCGTTCCCTACGAGCAGTACTTC.